The following is a T cell receptor (beta chain) sequence with its context. The antigen remains undetermined. The source of the sample is a study of T cell responses to AZD1222 COVID-19 vaccine. Overall study: Second-dose schedules of about 4 or about 12 weeks were combined. Broader study findings: Along spike, vaccine-associated CD4 TCRs were found throughout, with dominance at 160-218 and 743-854. Spike-specific TCR breadth and depth grew following two AZD1222 doses. Clonal diversity may have been underestimated, and the donors were mostly white British, with more females than males.

CDR3 length equals 14 residues. V lost 1 base and J lost 3, with 9 bases in between. Germline V gene sequence: CDR1 MNHNS, CDR2 SASEGT. TCRdb keeps only in-frame clones here, not all; method: immunoSEQ multiplex PCR. This table has 130,000 or so clones, under 95% appearing once. The receptor's source is an adult in good health. Source: peripheral blood, taken on day 0 of AZD1222 vaccination. The chain links TRBV6-1 to TRBJ1-1; D is ambiguous. DNA of the CDR3: TGTGCCAGCAGTGAAGGTTTGCGTGACACTGAAGCTTTCTTT. Amino acid sequence: CASSEGLRDTEAFF.